A single sample gave rise to the 17 T cell receptor beta chains below, sequenced in a study of cytomegalovirus exposure and HLA in healthy donors. Use of 60 Vbeta and 13 Jbeta primers characterized the PCR. Method: immunoSEQ multiplex PCR; TCRdb's copy keeps in-frame clones and lacks some. The table lists 95,000 to 150,000 clones, about 62% of them singletons. The material sequenced was PBMCs. Source of these receptors: a woman in her forties in good health and CMV-seropositive.

The chain links TRBV23-1 to TRBJ2-1, with 7 bases aligning to TRBD2. TRBV23-1 is recorded as an ORF, its role being uncertain. The CDR3 consists of 16 residues. V lost 0 bases, J lost 3 bases, and 5 bases stayed unmatched. In nucleotides, the CDR3 is TGCGCCAGCAGTCAATCTGGGCGGGAGCTCTACAATGAGCAGTTCTTC. It is translated as CASSQSGRELYNEQFF.

This chain connects TRBV25-1 to TRBJ1-4; no definite D call. V shed 2 bases and J shed 2 bases, with 9 bases lying between them. The CDR3 is made up of 15 amino acids. The germline V gene encodes CDR1 MGHDK and CDR2 SYGVNS. The CDR3 is CASSEIHLTNEKLFF. CDR3 nucleotides: TGTGCCAGCAGTGAAATACATCTCACTAATGAAAAACTGTTTTTT.

This chain joins TRBV10-1 and TRBJ2-7, with 7 bases lining up with TRBD2. Germline lookup yields CDR1 WNHNN and CDR2 SYGVQD (reference sequence). CDR3 length equals 14 residues. With V trimmed by 0 bases and J by 2 bases, 1 base remained unmatched. CDR3 protein: CASSESGLAYEQYF. The CDR3 DNA is TGCGCCAGCAGTGAGTCAGGACTAGCCTACGAGCAGTACTTC.

In DNA form, the CDR3 reads TGTGCCAGTAGCCATGGGACTAGCGCCCAAGAGACCCAGTACTTC. This codes for CASSHGTSAQETQYF. The chain is built from TRBV19 and TRBJ2-5, with 10 positions matching TRBD2. This CDR3 comprises 15 residues. Trimming cost V 6 bases and J 1 base; bases outside gene matches: 5. In germline, CDR1 is LNHDA, CDR2 SQIVND (reference sequence). The whole variable domain, remainder taken from reference TRBV19 and TRBJ2-5, is DGGITQSPKYLFRKEGQNVTLSCEQNLNHDAMYWYRQDPGQGLRLIYYSQIVNDFQKGDIAEGYSVSREKKESFPLTVTSAQKNPTAFYLCASSHGTSAQETQYFGPGTRLLVL.

This chain joins TRBV7-9 and TRBJ2-3; no clear D. The CDR3 is made up of 13 amino acids. Germline lookup yields CDR1 SEHNR and CDR2 FQNEAQ (reference sequence). Trimming shortened V by 4 bases and J by 5 bases, and 10 bases separated the two germline ends. For the CDR3, the DNA is TGTGCCAGCAGCTCAACAGACAAAGATACGCAGTATTTT. Its protein product is CASSSTDKDTQYF.

In regard to this clone: Germline is not matched at one junction end, which may reflect a read error. The rearrangement links TRBV7-7 to TRBJ2-1; D may be TRBD2 (6 bases). Looked up from germline, CDR1 is SSHAT and CDR2 is FNYEAQ (reference sequence). The CDR3 length is 13 residues. CDR3 in amino acids: CASSLSGIADEFF. Here the CDR3 DNA reads TGTGCTAGCAGCTTAAGCGGAATAGCGGATGAGTTCTTC.

V gene TRBV28 combines with J gene TRBJ1-2; TRBD1 aligns across 7 bases. V shed 11 bases and J 0 bases; nucleotides not matched to a gene: 9. This CDR3 has 14 residues. CDR1 MDHEN and CDR2 SYDVKM come from the germline V gene. The CDR3 nucleotides are TGTGCCGGAAGGGGGCGATGGTCTAACTATGGCTACACCTTC. Amino acid sequence: CAGRGRWSNYGYTF.

This sequence joins TRBV25-1 and TRBJ2-3; TRBD2 matches at 13 bases. The CDR3 covers 17 residues. After removal of 2 bases from V and 0 bases from J, the junction contained 2 bases not matched to a gene. Germline assignment: CDR1 MGHDK and CDR2 SYGVNS. Here the CDR3 reads CASSEGTSGTSTDTQYF. In DNA, the CDR3 is TGTGCCAGCAGTGAAGGGACTAGCGGGACTAGCACAGATACGCAGTATTTT. The full variable domain, rest sourced from reference TRBV25-1 and TRBJ2-3, is EADIYQTPRYLVIGTGKKITLECSQTMGHDKMYWYQQDPGMELHLIHYSYGVNSTEKGDLSSESTVSRIRTEHFPLTLESARPSHTSQYLCASSEGTSGTSTDTQYFGPGTRLTVL.

The chain couples TRBV11-2 to TRBJ2-7; 7 nucleotides align to TRBD1. The junction had 5 bases not matched to a gene; V was cut back by 5 bases and J by 1 base. In germline, CDR1 is SGHAT, CDR2 FQNNGV. There are 14 residues in the CDR3. This chain's CDR3 is CASSKDRDSYEQYF. CDR3 DNA: TGTGCCAGCAGCAAAGACAGGGATTCCTACGAGCAGTACTTC.

The V gene is TRBV9, the J gene TRBJ2-1; 11 bases align to TRBD2. The CDR3 spans 16 residues. Trimming cost V 0 bases and J 6 bases; bases outside gene matches: 5. Germline V gene lookup returns CDR1 SGDLS and CDR2 YYNGEE. This CDR3 is CASSVEGSGRANEQFF. CDR3 sequence (DNA): TGTGCCAGCAGCGTAGAGGGTAGCGGGAGGGCCAATGAGCAGTTCTTC.

This clone was seen just once. The same CDR3 can be traced to other DNA sequences in this sample. The chain links TRBV20-1 to TRBJ2-7; 7 bases line up with TRBD2. Germline CDR1 and CDR2: DFQATT and SNEGSKA (reference sequence). Germline trimming cut 6 bases from V and 6 bases from J; bases unmatched to any gene: 5. CDR3 length: 11 amino acids. CDR3 sequence (DNA): TGCAGTGCAGGGAGGGGCGGCGAGCAGTACTTC. Encoded protein: CSAGRGGEQYF.

The gene calls are TRBV27 and TRBJ2-3; 8 bases map to TRBD2. The CDR3 is 13 residues long. The V gene end was trimmed by 6 bases and the J gene end by 6 bases; junction bases not matched to a gene: 5. Looked up from germline, CDR1 is MNHEY and CDR2 is SMNVEV (reference sequence). The CDR3 region is CASRTSVTDTQYF. Written as DNA, the CDR3 is TGTGCCAGCAGGACTAGCGTGACGGATACGCAGTATTTT.

The V call is TRBV19, the J call TRBJ1-1; D remains unclear. This CDR3 spans 12 amino acids. Per germline, CDR1 LNHDA and CDR2 SQIVND (reference sequence). V lost 4 bases and J 0 bases, leaving 3 bases between the germline ends. The CDR3 bases are TGTGCCAGTAGTACTTTGAACACTGAAGCTTTCTTT. Translation: CASSTLNTEAFF.

This clone appeared once. This rearrangement joins TRBV5-1 to TRBJ2-7, with 10 bases matching TRBD1. This CDR3 contains 15 residues. V lost 3 bases and J lost 6; bases outside the gene matches: 9. Germline CDR1 SGHRS, CDR2 YFSETQ. As DNA, the CDR3 is TGCGCCAGCAGCTCCCGGGTGACAGGGGGCAGCGAGCAGTACTTC. Translated, it gives CASSSRVTGGSEQYF.

The chain recombines TRBV27 with TRBJ2-1; no clear D. The CDR3 contains 13 residues. Germline CDR1 is MNHEY and CDR2 is SMNVEV (reference sequence). V lost 3 bases, J lost 7 bases, and 10 bases lay in between. The DNA of the CDR3 is TGTGCCAGCAGTTTGGGCCTAAGGAATGAGCAGTTCTTC. Protein: CASSLGLRNEQFF.

The V gene is TRBV5-5, the J gene TRBJ2-7; TRBD1 agrees at 9 bases. The CDR3 is made up of 15 amino acids. Trimming at V came to 2 bases and at J to 5 bases, leaving 8 bases not matched to a gene. Germline CDR1 SGHKS, CDR2 YYEKEE (reference sequence). The CDR3 region has the DNA TGTGCCAGCAGCTTTACAGGGGGCCCCCAAAACGAGCAGTACTTC. This codes for CASSFTGGPQNEQYF. The full variable domain, with the rest looked up from reference TRBV5-5 and TRBJ2-7, is DAGVTQSPTHLIKTRGQQVTLRCSPISGHKSVSWYQQVLGQGPQFIFQYYEKEERGRGNFPDRFSARQFPNYSSELNVNALLLGDSALYLCASSFTGGPQNEQYFGPGTRLTVT.

The chain uses TRBV28 and TRBJ1-5, with a tentative D call TRBD1 (5 bases). The CDR3 totals 14 residues. V lost 7 bases and J lost 0, with 10 bases in between. Germline assignment: CDR1 MDHEN and CDR2 SYDVKM. CDR3 protein: CASMGGYSNQPQHF. CDR3 sequence (DNA): TGTGCCAGCATGGGGGGGTATAGCAATCAGCCCCAGCATTTT.